This entry lists 4 T cell receptor beta chains sequenced from one sample in a study of blood T cell repertoires in COVID-19. Assay: immunoSEQ multiplex PCR; the TCRdb copy retains only in-frame clones and omits some. Here the sample spans about 42,000 clones, over 85% being singletons. Sequencing was performed on peripheral blood. Receptors originate from a man between 65 and 80 years old with active COVID-19.

The rearrangement links TRBV28 to TRBJ1-2; D is perhaps TRBD1 (5 bases). Germline-derived CDR1 and CDR2 are MDHEN and SYDVKM. V dropped 5 bases and J dropped 4 bases, with 14 bases sitting between them. This CDR3 spans 14 amino acids. For the CDR3, the DNA is TGTGCCAGCAGTACCTCGACAGAAACCTATGGCTACACCTTC. This codes for CASSTSTETYGYTF.

The chain uses TRBV19 and TRBJ2-5; a weak D match, TRBD1 (5 bases). Deletions cut 3 bases from V and 1 base from J, with 18 bases between. The germline gives CDR1 LNHDA, CDR2 SQIVND (reference sequence). The CDR3 totals 17 residues. The CDR3: CASSISGGAWAQETQYF. The DNA for the CDR3 is TGTGCCAGTAGTATCTCGGGTGGGGCGTGGGCCCAAGAGACCCAGTACTTC.

This rearrangement joins TRBV6-5 to TRBJ1-2; D uncertain. This CDR3 comprises 10 residues. The V end lost 8 bases, the J end lost 4 bases, and 5 bases lay between the germline ends. In germline, CDR1 is MNHEY, CDR2 SVGAGI. DNA of the CDR3: TGTGCCAGCTATTTCTATGGCTACACCTTC. This translates into CASYFYGYTF.

The rearrangement joins TRBV7-2 to TRBJ2-1, with unresolved D. Germline CDR1 and CDR2: SGHTA and FQGNSA. Trimming took off 6 bases at V and 6 bases at J, with 15 bases between the two ends. CDR3 length: 14 residues. This CDR3 is CASSLNVDSNEQFF. The CDR3 DNA reads TGTGCCAGCAGTCTCAATGTAGATAGCAATGAGCAGTTCTTC.